A single sample is the source of the 10 T cell receptor beta chains below, sequenced in a study of radiation and T cells in renal cell carcinoma. TCRdb keeps only in-frame clones here, not all; method: immunoSEQ multiplex PCR. The repertoire holds 15,000 to 20,000 clones, with roughly 50% as singletons. The treatment was: 15 Gy SBRT to primary tumor, nephrectomy 4 weeks later. The material was tumor tissue, obtained from a patient whose treatment included radiotherapy and nephrectomy. These receptors were collected from a woman aged 55-69 years with renal cell carcinoma.

This rearrangement joins TRBV5-6 to TRBJ2-5; 7 nucleotides align to TRBD2. The CDR3 runs 15 residues. Germline V lookup: CDR1 SGHDT, CDR2 YYEEEE. V lost 3 bases, J lost 4 bases, and 9 bases stayed unmatched. CDR3 sequence (DNA): TGTGCCAGCAGCTCTAGCGGCTTGAGGGGAGAGACCCAGTACTTC. Its translation: CASSSSGLRGETQYF.

The chain has TRBV29-1 and TRBJ2-7; TRBD2 might be the D (5 bases). Per germline, CDR1 SQVTM and CDR2 ANQGSEA. There are 15 residues in the CDR3. V lost 4 bases, J lost 5 bases, and 21 bases lay in between. The CDR3 nucleotides read TGCAGCGTTGTCGAAATAGGAGGAAGATGGAACGAGCAGTACTTC. Translation gives CSVVEIGGRWNEQYF.

This clone was observed a handful of times. V usage is TRBV2 and J usage is TRBJ2-2; D possibly corresponds to TRBD1 (5 bases). Trimming removed 0 bases at V and 7 bases at J, with 12 bases between. Germline assignment: CDR1 SNHLY and CDR2 FYNNEI. This CDR3 is built from 15 residues. CDR3 sequence (DNA): TGTGCCAGCAGTGAAGCGGGCAGGGTCGGCGGGGAGCTGTTTTTT. This codes for CASSEAGRVGGELFF.

The rearrangement uses TRBV7-6 and TRBJ2-7; 7 bases fit TRBD1. Looked up from germline, CDR1 is SGHVS and CDR2 is FNYEAQ. V lost 5 bases to trimming and J lost 5 bases; unmatched junction nucleotides: 6. This CDR3 is built from 13 residues. This CDR3 reads CASSTTGLNEQYF. For the CDR3, the DNA is TGTGCCAGCAGCACGACAGGGTTGAACGAGCAGTACTTC.

The chain employs TRBV7-9 and TRBJ2-5, with no clear D. CDR1 and CDR2 (germline): SEHNR, FQNEAQ (reference sequence). V was cut by 0 bases and J by 7 bases, with 9 bases left in between. The CDR3 contains 13 residues. CDR3 in DNA: TGTGCCAGCAGCTTAGCGGCGCCCGTGACCCAGTACTTC. Translation gives CASSLAAPVTQYF.

This clone was seen only a few times. The rearrangement joins TRBV6-1 to TRBJ2-5; either TRBD1 or TRBD2 may supply D (5 bases each). V was clipped by 2 bases and J by 5 bases, with 21 bases between them. In germline, CDR1 is MNHNS, CDR2 SASEGT. The CDR3 consists of 17 residues. In DNA, the CDR3 is TGTGCCAGCAGTGAAAGGGCCGTGGCAGGGTGGAGGGAGACCCAGTACTTC. The encoded protein is CASSERAVAGWRETQYF.

The V gene is TRBV29-1, the J gene TRBJ2-5, with D unclear. V dropped 3 bases and J dropped 3 bases, with 8 bases sitting between them. Germline-derived CDR1 and CDR2 are SQVTM and ANQGSEA. CDR3 length: 12 amino acids. The CDR3 here is CSVDTEKETQYF. In DNA form, the CDR3 reads TGCAGCGTTGATACGGAAAAAGAGACCCAGTACTTC.

This clone came up a few times. The junction does not match germline at one end; this may be a read error. The identical CDR3 is also encoded by other nucleotide sequences in the sample. The rearrangement joins TRBV6-5 to TRBJ1-2, with D unclear. Germline-derived CDR1 and CDR2 are MNHEY and SVGAGI. There are 13 residues in the CDR3. The CDR3 protein is CASSESAFWGYTF. The DNA for the CDR3 is TGCGCCAGCAGTGAGTCGGCATTCTGGGGCTACACCTTC.

DNA for the CDR3: TGCGCCAGCAGCCAGTCCGGGACTAGTGGTGCCCAGTACTTC. Amino acid sequence: CASSQSGTSGAQYF. V usage is TRBV4-1 and J usage is TRBJ2-5, with 8 bases lining up with TRBD2. After removal of 3 bases from V and 9 bases from J, the junction contained 9 bases not matched to a gene. Germline lookup yields CDR1 MGHRA and CDR2 YSYEKL. This CDR3 spans 14 amino acids.

The gene calls are TRBV5-5 and TRBJ2-7, with a weak D call TRBD2 (6 bases). This CDR3 contains 14 residues. Trimming cost V 5 bases and J 5 bases, with 17 bases left between them. Germline CDR1 SGHKS, CDR2 YYEKEE (reference sequence). The CDR3 coding sequence is TGTGCCAGCAGTCTGGGGGGAGAGAGGGACGAGCAGTACTTC. Protein sequence: CASSLGGERDEQYF.